The 27 T cell receptor beta chains in this list originate from one sample, sequenced in a study of blood T cell repertoires in COVID-19. Sequenced by immunoSEQ multiplex PCR; TCRdb stores in-frame clones only, minus some. Here the sample spans about 300,000 clones, around 90% being singletons. The sequencing input was PBMCs or T cells enriched from blood (not recorded which). All receptors derive from a woman younger than 30 with acute COVID-19.

The sample holds a few counts of this clone. This chain connects TRBV5-1 to TRBJ2-7; D not resolved. Trimming left V 4 bases short and J 4 bases short, with 9 bases between. CDR1 and CDR2 from the germline V gene are SGHRS and YFSETQ. The CDR3 loop spans 12 amino acids. In DNA form, the CDR3 reads TGCGCCAGCAGCATCAACAGTTACGAGCAGTACTTC. This gives the protein CASSINSYEQYF.

The chain is built from TRBV5-1 and TRBJ2-1, with D maybe TRBD2 (6 bases). The CDR3 covers 14 residues. Trimming removed 3 bases from V and 7 bases from J, with 14 bases in between. From germline, CDR1 is SGHRS and CDR2 YFSETQ. The CDR3 nucleotides are TGCGCCAGCAGCTACCCCAGGGAGGCGAATGAGCAGTTCTTC. Its translation: CASSYPREANEQFF.

V is TRBV29-1 and J is TRBJ1-1; D gene ambiguous. The germline gives CDR1 SQVTM, CDR2 ANQGSEA. V dropped 3 bases and J dropped 1 base, with 18 bases sitting between them. The CDR3 sequence is 16 residues long. DNA for the CDR3: TGCAGCGTTGAGACGAATGGCGGCAGAGCGAACACTGAAGCTTTCTTT. It encodes CSVETNGGRANTEAFF.

This chain joins TRBV27 and TRBJ2-1; 14 positions match TRBD2. Germline CDR1 is MNHEY and CDR2 is SMNVEV (reference sequence). After removal of 7 bases from V and 10 bases from J, the junction contained 9 bases not matched to a gene. CDR3 length: 15 amino acids. The DNA of the CDR3 is TGTGCCAGCATACAAGGGACTAGCGGGAGAAACGAGCAGTTCTTC. This encodes CASIQGTSGRNEQFF.

This rearrangement joins TRBV2 to TRBJ1-6, with a tentative D call TRBD1 (5 bases). The V and J ends lost 0 bases and 8 bases respectively, with 8 bases between them. In germline, CDR1 is SNHLY, CDR2 FYNNEI. This CDR3 region has 14 residues. CDR3 amino acids: CASSEALGHSPLHF. CDR3 DNA sequence: TGTGCCAGCAGTGAAGCGCTGGGGCATTCACCCCTCCACTTT. Full variable domain (rest looked up from reference TRBV2 and TRBJ1-6): EPEVTQTPSHQVTQMGQEVILRCVPISNHLYFYWYRQILGQKVEFLVSFYNNEISEKSEIFDDQFSVERPDGSNFTLKIRSTKLEDSAMYFCASSEALGHSPLHFGNGTRLTVT.

The chain links TRBV18 to TRBJ2-7; 9 bases are a match to TRBD1. Germline V gives CDR1 KGHSH, CDR2 LQKENI. Unmatched junction bases numbered 6, after V lost 0 bases and J lost 0 bases. The CDR3 has 17 residues. For the CDR3, the DNA is TGTGCCAGCTCACCACCTGGCCGGGACAGGGACTCCTACGAGCAGTACTTC. Encoded protein: CASSPPGRDRDSYEQYF.

Here the CDR3 reads CASTRGYEQYF. For the CDR3, the DNA is TGTGCCAGTACCCGGGGCTACGAGCAGTACTTC. The chain couples TRBV19 to TRBJ2-7; TRBD2 might be the D (5 bases). Germline V gene data show CDR1 as LNHDA and CDR2 as SQIVND (reference sequence). V was pared by 7 bases and J by 3 bases, with 7 bases between. The length of the CDR3 is 11 residues.

The gene calls are TRBV3-1 (or the pseudogene TRBV3-2) and TRBJ1-1, with TRBD1 matching 7 bases. The CDR3 is 14 residues long. Germline-derived CDR1 and CDR2 are LGHDT and YNNKEL (reference sequence). The J segment lost 10 bases and the V segment lost 1 base, leaving 9 bases of the junction unmatched. The CDR3 DNA sequence: TGTGCCAGCAGCCAAGCATCAGGGGGGACGAGAGCTTTCTTT. This codes for CASSQASGGTRAFF.

This sequence joins TRBV7-9 and TRBJ1-5; possible D gene TRBD1, 5 bases. V lost 6 bases and J 3 bases, leaving 12 bases between the germline ends. The length of the CDR3 is 14 residues. The germline V gene has CDR1 SEHNR and CDR2 FQNEAQ (reference sequence). The CDR3 loop is CASSSGGINQPQHF. CDR3 DNA: TGTGCCAGCAGTTCCGGGGGAATCAATCAGCCCCAGCATTTT. Complete variable domain (other parts from reference TRBV7-9 and TRBJ1-5): DTGVSQNPRHKITKRGQNVTFRCDPISEHNRLYWYRQTLGQGPEFLTYFQNEAQLEKSRLLSDRFSAERPKGSFSTLEIQRTEQGDSAMYLCASSSGGINQPQHFGDGTRLSIL.

J is TRBJ1-2 and V is TRBV6-2 or TRBV6-3; a weak D match, TRBD1 (5 bases). V lost 2 bases to trimming and J lost 6 bases, with 16 bases between them. This CDR3 is built from 15 residues. Germline CDR1 is MNHEY and CDR2 is SVGEGT. This CDR3 is CASSYGTGGADGYTF. For the CDR3, the DNA is TGTGCCAGCAGTTACGGGACGGGGGGAGCGGATGGCTACACCTTC.

The chain employs TRBV19 and TRBJ2-5, with D possibly TRBD2 on 6 matching bases. Trimming pared 2 bases from V and 7 bases from J, leaving 14 bases between. This CDR3 has 14 amino acids. From germline, CDR1 is LNHDA and CDR2 SQIVND (reference sequence). The CDR3 DNA sequence: TGTGCCAGTAGTATACGGAGGGTGGGTGGGACCCAGTACTTC. It translates to CASSIRRVGGTQYF.

The rearrangement links TRBV19 to TRBJ1-2; 10 nucleotides line up with TRBD1. V lost 6 bases to trimming and J lost 5 bases; unmatched junction nucleotides: 3. CDR3 length: 13 residues. Germline CDR1 reads LNHDA; CDR2 reads SQIVND (reference sequence). The CDR3 DNA sequence: TGTGCCAGTAGCGACAGGGGGCGATATGGCTACACCTTC. As protein: CASSDRGRYGYTF.

The chain carries TRBV12-3 or TRBV12-4 and TRBJ2-5, with D uncertain. The CDR3 totals 12 residues. V was trimmed by 1 base and J by 7 bases, leaving 7 bases between them. DNA for the CDR3: TGTGCCAGCAGTTTAGAATCGGTGACCCAGTACTTC. Protein product: CASSLESVTQYF.

Remarks on this clone: Other nucleotide sequences from this sample produce the same CDR3. The chain has TRBV19 and TRBJ1-5; 10 positions agree with TRBD1. The V gene's germline CDR1 is LNHDA and CDR2 SQIVND (reference sequence). The junction had 9 bases not matched to a gene; V was cut back by 8 bases and J by 5 bases. This CDR3 has 15 amino acids. CDR3 in amino acids: CASSETGGGYQPQHF. CDR3 DNA sequence: TGTGCCAGTTCCGAGACAGGGGGCGGCTATCAGCCCCAGCATTTT.

This clone showed up just once. The V call is TRBV19, the J call TRBJ2-5; 7 bases align to TRBD1. V was clipped by 0 bases and J by 5 bases; unmatched bases: 3. This CDR3 has 14 amino acids. Germline lookup yields CDR1 LNHDA and CDR2 SQIVND (reference sequence). The CDR3 DNA reads TGTGCCAGTAGTATAGATCAGACAGGGGAGACCCAGTACTTC. Translating gives CASSIDQTGETQYF.

V is TRBV28 and J is TRBJ2-5; 9 positions agree with TRBD2. V lost 4 bases to trimming and J lost 2 bases; unmatched junction nucleotides: 14. Germline CDR1 and CDR2: MDHEN and SYDVKM. The CDR3 has 18 residues. CDR3 in DNA: TGTGCCAGCAGTTGGGGGCTAGCGGGACCCCTGGGGCAAGAGACCCAGTACTTC. Translated, it gives CASSWGLAGPLGQETQYF.

This chain joins TRBV27 and TRBJ1-2, with a weak D call TRBD1 (6 bases). The CDR3 runs 15 residues. Germline lookup yields CDR1 MNHEY and CDR2 SMNVEV (reference sequence). Trimming cost V 5 bases and J 1 base, with 14 bases left between them. The CDR3, as DNA: TGTGCCAGCAGTCCTCAGGGAGGGGGTAACTATGGCTACACCTTC. Translated: CASSPQGGGNYGYTF.

The chain is built from TRBV2 and TRBJ1-5; possible D gene TRBD1, 5 bases. Germline V gene lookup returns CDR1 SNHLY and CDR2 FYNNEI. The ends were cut back, 7 bases at V and 2 bases at J, with 9 bases in the middle. The CDR3 is 13 amino acids. For the CDR3, the DNA is TGTGCCAGCACCCGCAGGGGCAATCAGCCCCAGCATTTT. Residues: CASTRRGNQPQHF.

The chain is built from TRBV7-2 and TRBJ2-1; D possibly corresponds to TRBD2 (5 bases). The CDR3 loop spans 13 amino acids. V lost 1 base, J lost 8 bases, and 9 bases lay in between. Looked up from germline, CDR1 is SGHTA and CDR2 is FQGNSA. CDR3 in amino acids: CASSLVSRDEQFF. CDR3 sequence (DNA): TGTGCCAGCAGCTTAGTATCGAGGGATGAGCAGTTCTTC.

The J gene is TRBJ1-1, the V gene TRBV9; 8 positions agree with TRBD1. Unmatched junction bases numbered 2, after V lost 0 bases and J lost 1 base. CDR3 length: 15 residues. Per germline, CDR1 SGDLS and CDR2 YYNGEE. The CDR3 nucleotides are TGTGCCAGCAGCGTAGATGACAGGGGGAACACTGAAGCTTTCTTT. It codes for CASSVDDRGNTEAFF.

J is TRBJ2-2 and V is TRBV30; 9 bases agree with TRBD1. V was pared by 1 base and J by 6 bases, with 6 bases of the junction left unmatched. The CDR3 has 15 amino acids. Germline V gene lookup returns CDR1 GTSNPN and CDR2 SVGIG (reference sequence). The DNA of the CDR3 is TGTGCCTGGAGTGACCGGGACAGGGTGTCCGGGGAGCTGTTTTTT. This sequence encodes CAWSDRDRVSGELFF.

The chain joins TRBV5-1 to TRBJ1-4, with 9 bases aligning to TRBD1. Trimming cost V 6 bases and J 8 bases; bases outside gene matches: 8. CDR1 SGHRS and CDR2 YFSETQ come from the germline V gene. The CDR3 runs 14 residues. CDR3 bases: TGCGCCAGCAAAAGAGGGACAGGGCACGAAAAACTGTTTTTT. Protein product: CASKRGTGHEKLFF.

This clone came up once. The genes are TRBV5-1 and TRBJ2-7; no definite D call. V was shortened by 5 bases and J by 0 bases, with 6 bases between the two germline ends. Germline assignment: CDR1 SGHRS and CDR2 YFSETQ. The CDR3 is made up of 12 amino acids. CDR3 protein: CASRRASYEQYF. In nucleotides, the CDR3 is TGCGCCAGCAGAAGAGCCTCCTACGAGCAGTACTTC.

The chain employs TRBV9 and TRBJ1-6, with D hard to call. This CDR3 comprises 12 residues. The germline V gene encodes CDR1 SGDLS and CDR2 YYNGEE. Between the trimmed V and J ends, which lost 3 bases and 10 bases, there was a span of 8 bases. CDR3 DNA sequence: TGTGCCAGCAGCGCGGAGGAATCACCCCTCCACTTT. It encodes CASSAEESPLHF.

In DNA form, the CDR3 reads TGTGCCAGCAGCTACAGACCGGGACAGGGGTTTCATGGCTACACCTTC. Its protein product is CASSYRPGQGFHGYTF. This chain connects TRBV14 to TRBJ1-2; 10 nucleotides agree with TRBD1. Germline V gives CDR1 SGHDN, CDR2 FVKESK. The CDR3 has 16 amino acids. V dropped 5 bases and J dropped 6; count of bases not matched to a gene: 12.

V gene TRBV9 combines with J gene TRBJ1-6, with D possibly being TRBD1 (5 bases). The germline gives CDR1 SGDLS, CDR2 YYNGEE. CDR3 length: 15 amino acids. Trimming left V 0 bases short and J 10 bases short, with 14 bases between. CDR3 nucleotides: TGTGCCAGCAGCGTAGAGCGGGGCGGGAGATCACCCCTCCACTTT. Its translation: CASSVERGGRSPLHF.

The chain has TRBV28 and TRBJ2-5; D call uncertain. CDR1 is MDHEN, CDR2 SYDVKM, per germline. The CDR3 loop spans 14 amino acids. The germline V and J ends were trimmed by 3 bases and 5 bases, with 13 bases remaining between them. The CDR3 loop is CASSLSVGRETQYF. In nucleotides, the CDR3 is TGTGCCAGCAGTTTGTCGGTGGGCAGGGAGACCCAGTACTTC.